This T cell receptor (beta chain) came from a study of cytomegalovirus exposure and HLA in healthy donors. Overall study context: As released early, the data held around 80 million unique TCRs from HLA-typed donors.

CDR3 length equals 13 residues. The V gene's germline CDR1 is MNHNY and CDR2 SVGAGI (reference sequence). The PCR employed 60 Vbeta primers together with 13 Jbeta primers. TCRdb keeps only in-frame clones here, not all; method: immunoSEQ multiplex PCR. The sample includes some 130,000 clones, about 80% of them seen just once. V and J are TRBV6-6 and TRBJ1-5, with 10 bases aligning to TRBD1. This receptor was identified in a man aged 18 to 29 in good health and CMV-seronegative. The sequenced material came from PBMCs. The DNA for the CDR3 is TGTACGACAGGGGGCCTTGGGAATCAGCCCCAGCATTTT. Protein product: CTTGGLGNQPQHF.